Listed here is a single T cell receptor (beta chain). Its target antigen remains unknown. A much more abundant neighbour one base away suggests this may be a read error. Genomic DNA was used as template for profiling of TCR beta VDJ combinations and CDR3 sequences. TCR repertoire sequencing was run on an Illumina HiSeq 2000. The source study handled its data this way. Repertoire assessment relied on Simpson's diversity index, CDR3 size and DJ length profiles, and TRBV/TRBJ rearrangement plots. The most abundant DNA sequence in the deep sequencing data was defined as the immunodominant clone. CDR3 amino acid sequences were checked for sharing across subjects and were also compared against the VDJdb database and published repertoires. TCRdb passed the public sequencing reads through fastp at Q25 and MiXCR, retaining productive beta sequences. For every CDR3 protein sequence, its rows merge into one entry that carries the most common genes and DNA. The V and J calls were determined by TCRdb, not by the authors. This sample is represented by roughly 280,000 distinct CDR3 sequences; roughly 61% of them were singletons. Around 1.3% of the sample rests with the top ten.

These data are taken from a study of CD8+CD57+ T cells in acquired aplastic anemia (dated by TCRdb to about 2018). Describing the broader study: Extracted DNA from sorted CD4+ and CD8+ cells averaged approximately 3 ug, ranging from about 0.19 to 30 ug. CD8+CD57+ expansion was defined as a frequency above the mean frequency observed in healthy subjects.

Broader findings and caveats from the paper: CD8+ Simpson's diversity did not differ significantly between patients and healthy controls (P=0.060). Twenty-nine CD8+ CDR3 sequences were found in both patients and controls but appeared to be highly expressed in patients and within the immunodominant clones of the patients.

Flow cytometry had shown CD8+CD57+ cell expansion in the patients selected for sequencing. All patients had severe acquired aplastic anemia diagnosed by International Study of Aplastic Anemia and Agranulocytosis and Camitta criteria. Patients had received no therapy at the time of blood sampling. TCR repertoires of sorted CD4+ and CD8+ blood T cells from severe aplastic anemia patients and healthy subjects were deep-sequenced in the study. Patients were enrolled in the USA under clinicaltrials.gov protocols 00001620, 01623167, 00001397, 00071045, 00081523 and 00961064. Ficoll-Paque density gradient centrifugation was used to isolate peripheral blood mononuclear cells. Before DNA was extracted, CD4+ and CD8+ T cells were sorted using either FACS or magnetic beads. This receptor was obtained from a human donor with aplastic anemia. The sample consisted of sorted CD4+, CD8+, or CD8+CD57+ T cells (not recorded which) from PBMCs.

DNA sequence: TGTGCCAGCAGTCCCCAACTACAGCGGGCCTTCTACGAGCAGTACTTC. Translated, this gives CASSPQLQRAFYEQYF. In this chain, TRBV27 is recombined with TRBJ2-7; the D region possibly corresponds to TRBD2 (6 bases align). The germline V gene (reference sequence) supplies CDR1 MNHEY and CDR2 SMNVEV. The CDR3 holds 16 amino acids from the cysteine to the phenylalanine. The read is trimmed to its CDR3 DNA, 48 bases read in frame from base 1. V is pared back by 5 bases and J by 3 bases, with 20 bases lying between the germline termini.